Presented here are 23 T cell receptor beta chains from one specimen sequenced in a study of cytomegalovirus exposure and HLA in healthy donors. PCR involved 60 Vbeta and 13 Jbeta primers. Clones were sequenced by immunoSEQ multiplex PCR, and TCRdb holds only the in-frame ones, with some missing. The table has just over 85,000 clones, over 60% seen once. The sample comprised PBMCs. The source of these receptors is a man aged 35-49 years in good health and CMV-seronegative.

This chain joins TRBV7-2 and TRBJ1-1, with D possibly being TRBD1 (6 bases). The germline V gene encodes CDR1 SGHTA and CDR2 FQGNSA. Trimming took 4 bases from V and 1 from J, leaving 19 bases between them. CDR3 size: 17 residues. CDR3 coding DNA: TGTGCCAGCAGCTGGGTGGACAGACCCCTAGCGAACACTGAAGCTTTCTTT. It translates to CASSWVDRPLANTEAFF.

This clone showed up just a few times. The V and J genes are TRBV19 and TRBJ2-3; unclear D gene. In germline, CDR1 is LNHDA, CDR2 SQIVND (reference sequence). Trimming left V 3 bases short and J 4 bases short, with 5 bases between. The CDR3 is 12 residues long. This chain's CDR3 is CASSMAADTQYF. Here the CDR3 DNA reads TGTGCCAGTAGTATGGCCGCAGATACGCAGTATTTT.

V and J are TRBV5-6 and TRBJ1-6; D uncertain. Per the germline V gene, CDR1 is SGHDT and CDR2 is YYEEEE. CDR3 size: 13 residues. V lost 6 bases and J 5 bases, leaving 9 bases between the germline ends. CDR3 in DNA: TGTGCCAGCACAAGGAGGGATAATTCACCCCTCCACTTT. Translating it yields CASTRRDNSPLHF.

The chain employs TRBV5-5 and TRBJ1-1; 7 bases match TRBD1. This CDR3 contains 13 residues. V lost 2 bases and J lost 5; bases outside the gene matches: 3. CDR1 is SGHKS and CDR2 is YYEKEE in the germline V gene (reference sequence). The CDR3 is CASSFATGTEAFF. The CDR3 coding sequence is TGTGCCAGCAGCTTCGCGACAGGGACTGAAGCTTTCTTT. Full variable domain (rest looked up from reference TRBV5-5 and TRBJ1-1): DAGVTQSPTHLIKTRGQQVTLRCSPISGHKSVSWYQQVLGQGPQFIFQYYEKEERGRGNFPDRFSARQFPNYSSELNVNALLLGDSALYLCASSFATGTEAFFGQGTRLTVV.

The chain uses TRBV29-1 and TRBJ2-5; a possible D gene is TRBD2 (6 bases). CDR1 SQVTM and CDR2 ANQGSEA come from the germline V gene. Trimming took off 4 bases at V and 5 bases at J, with 14 bases between the two ends. This CDR3 is built from 13 residues. CDR3: CSVVWGVRETQYF. CDR3 in DNA: TGCAGCGTTGTTTGGGGGGTTCGGGAGACCCAGTACTTC. The whole variable domain, filled in from reference TRBV29-1 and TRBJ2-5, reads SAVISQKPSRDICQRGTSLTIQCQVDSQVTMMFWYRQQPGQSLTLIATANQGSEATYESGFVIDKFPISRPNLTFSTLTVSNMSPEDSSIYLCSVVWGVRETQYFGPGTRLLVL.

This sequence joins TRBV5-3 and TRBJ2-2, with 11 bases identical to TRBD2. TRBV5-3 qualifies as an ORF whose function is uncertain. The CDR3 sequence is 18 residues long. Trimming took 0 bases from V and 4 from J; bases not matched to a gene: 8. CDR3 region: CARSLEASGGQGTGELFF. The CDR3 bases are TGTGCCAGAAGCTTGGAAGCTAGCGGGGGGCAAGGCACCGGGGAGCTGTTTTTT.

The gene calls are TRBV6-4 and TRBJ2-1; 10 bases line up with TRBD2. The CDR3 covers 14 residues. J lost 6 bases, V lost 3 bases, and 2 bases had no gene match. Germline V gene data show CDR1 as MRHNA and CDR2 as SNTAGT. CDR3 amino acids: CASSEAGGPNEQFF. CDR3 sequence (DNA): TGTGCCAGCAGTGAAGCGGGGGGGCCCAATGAGCAGTTCTTC.

V usage is TRBV7-2 and J usage is TRBJ2-7, with D perhaps TRBD1 (6 bases). The germline CDR1 and CDR2 sequences are SGHTA and FQGNSA. The CDR3 is made up of 13 amino acids. Trimming pared 5 bases from V and 6 bases from J, leaving 14 bases between. CDR3 in DNA: TGTGCCAGCAGCGCAGGCAGGGGTGGCGAGCAGTACTTC. Encoded protein: CASSAGRGGEQYF.

This clone has just a few counts. The rearrangement joins TRBV4-2 to TRBJ2-3, with 15 bases matching TRBD2. This CDR3 is 18 amino acids long. Losses at the gene ends were 4 bases for V and 1 base for J; bases not matched to a gene: 6. Germline values: CDR1 LGHNA, CDR2 YNFKEQ. CDR3 in amino acids: CASSRGLAGGPGTDTQYF. The CDR3, as DNA: TGTGCCAGCAGCCGTGGACTAGCGGGGGGGCCGGGCACAGATACGCAGTATTTT.

The CDR3 DNA sequence: TGTGCCAGCAGCGTAAGTCTAGCGGGGGCCACCGGGGAGCTGTTTTTT. Protein: CASSVSLAGATGELFF. The J gene is TRBJ2-2, the V gene TRBV9; 10 bases are a match to TRBD2. The J segment lost 4 bases and the V segment lost 1 base, leaving 4 bases of the junction unmatched. CDR3 size: 16 residues. Germline V gives CDR1 SGDLS, CDR2 YYNGEE.

This chain connects TRBV28 to TRBJ1-2; 8 nucleotides align to TRBD1. In germline, CDR1 is MDHEN, CDR2 SYDVKM. With V trimmed by 2 bases and J by 8 bases, 10 bases remained unmatched. The CDR3 is made up of 15 amino acids. As DNA, the CDR3 is TGTGCCAGCAGTTTAGTGACGACAGGGGTAGGAGGCTACACCTTC. Its protein product is CASSLVTTGVGGYTF.

The chain is built from TRBV4-3 and TRBJ1-2, with 8 positions matching TRBD1. The germline CDR1 and CDR2 sequences are LGHNA and YSLEER. V gave up 0 bases and J gave up 3 bases; unmatched junction bases: 3. This CDR3 has 15 residues. The CDR3 DNA follows: TGCGCCAGCAGCCAAGACGAGGACAGGGACTATGGCTACACCTTC. Amino acids: CASSQDEDRDYGYTF.

This clone has only a few counts. The chain joins TRBV27 to TRBJ1-5, with 7 bases identical to TRBD1. This CDR3 comprises 16 residues. After removal of 5 bases from V and 0 bases from J, the junction contained 7 bases not matched to a gene. The germline V gene encodes CDR1 MNHEY and CDR2 SMNVEV (reference sequence). The CDR3 protein is CASSTETGYSNQPQHF. In DNA, the CDR3 is TGTGCCAGCAGTACCGAGACAGGGTATAGCAATCAGCCCCAGCATTTT.

The gene calls are TRBV7-9 and TRBJ1-1; unclear D gene. The ends were cut back, 6 bases at V and 7 bases at J, with 9 bases in the middle. Germline CDR1 is SEHNR and CDR2 is FQNEAQ (reference sequence). This CDR3 has 11 amino acids. The CDR3 DNA is TGTGCCAGCAGGCGAACAGATGAAGCTTTCTTT. Translated: CASRRTDEAFF.

The chain combines TRBV27 with TRBJ2-1, with TRBD2 matching 15 bases. CDR3 size: 14 residues. V gave up 5 bases and J gave up 10 bases; unmatched junction bases: 3. The germline CDR1 and CDR2 sequences are MNHEY and SMNVEV (reference sequence). The CDR3 loop is CASSPGLAGGEQFF. CDR3 nucleotide sequence: TGTGCCAGCAGTCCTGGACTAGCGGGAGGGGAGCAGTTCTTC.

The V gene is TRBV7-9, the J gene TRBJ1-2; the D is unclear. The germline gives CDR1 SEHNR, CDR2 FQNEAQ (reference sequence). Deletions cut 0 bases from V and 3 bases from J, with 8 bases between. This CDR3 is 14 amino acids long. The CDR3 DNA reads TGTGCCAGCAGCTTAGCTGGACTGGACTATGGCTACACCTTC. Its translation is CASSLAGLDYGYTF.

Remarks on this clone: Compared with germline, one end of the junction differs, possibly owing to a read error. The gene calls are TRBV7-9 and TRBJ1-2; 7 bases match TRBD1. The CDR3 covers 17 residues. Per the germline V gene, CDR1 is SEHNR and CDR2 is FQNEAQ (reference sequence). The CDR3 loop reads CSSSSNQGVSHNYGYTF. CDR3 DNA: TGTTCCAGCAGCTCGAACCAGGGGGTCAGCCATAACTATGGCTACACCTTC.

This clone was counted only a few times. The CDR3 region is CASSSRGTEAFF. The CDR3 DNA sequence: TGTGCCAGCAGTTCCAGGGGGACTGAAGCTTTCTTT. This rearrangement joins TRBV27 to TRBJ1-1, with TRBD1 identical over 7 bases. The V segment lost 4 bases and the J segment 5 bases; nucleotides outside the gene matches: 1. The CDR3 contains 12 residues. Germline loops: CDR1 MNHEY, CDR2 SMNVEV (reference sequence).

The rearrangement links TRBV19 to TRBJ1-3; TRBD1 matches at 7 bases. Per germline, CDR1 LNHDA and CDR2 SQIVND (reference sequence). J was trimmed by 3 bases and V by 6 bases; bases with no gene match: 8. The CDR3 extends over 15 amino acids. The CDR3 is CASRGQTRYGNTIYF. CDR3 nucleotides: TGTGCCAGTAGGGGACAGACACGGTATGGAAACACCATATATTTT.

V and J are TRBV19 and TRBJ1-5, with a tentative D call TRBD1 (5 bases). The germline gives CDR1 LNHDA, CDR2 SQIVND (reference sequence). Trimming left V 3 bases short and J 6 bases short, with 12 bases between. The CDR3 totals 14 residues. CDR3 residues: CASSIFGATQPQHF. The CDR3 nucleotides read TGTGCCAGTAGTATTTTTGGGGCAACTCAGCCCCAGCATTTT.

The genes are TRBV28 and TRBJ1-5; 9 bases align to TRBD1. V shed 7 bases, J shed 9 bases, and the junction held 19 bases outside the gene matches. From germline, CDR1 is MDHEN and CDR2 SYDVKM. The length of the CDR3 is 17 residues. The CDR3 protein is CASTLLRTGAIKGPQHF. CDR3 nucleotide sequence: TGTGCCAGCACTCTTTTACGGACAGGGGCAATCAAAGGGCCCCAGCATTTT.

V and J are TRBV2 and TRBJ2-7, with 9 bases identical to TRBD1. Losses at the gene ends were 5 bases for V and 4 bases for J; bases not matched to a gene: 3. From germline, CDR1 is SNHLY and CDR2 FYNNEI. This CDR3 has 13 amino acids. This CDR3 reads CASSYDRGYEQYF. CDR3 DNA sequence: TGTGCCAGCAGTTACGACAGGGGGTACGAGCAGTACTTC.

The rearrangement uses TRBV12-5 and TRBJ2-1, with 11 bases that match TRBD1. The CDR3 runs 15 residues. V gave up 6 bases and J gave up 6 bases; unmatched junction bases: 7. Germline V CDR1 and CDR2: LGHNT, FRNRAP. CDR3 amino acids: CASGKGTGGSNEQFF. Here the CDR3 DNA reads TGTGCTAGTGGCAAAGGGACAGGGGGGTCCAATGAGCAGTTCTTC.